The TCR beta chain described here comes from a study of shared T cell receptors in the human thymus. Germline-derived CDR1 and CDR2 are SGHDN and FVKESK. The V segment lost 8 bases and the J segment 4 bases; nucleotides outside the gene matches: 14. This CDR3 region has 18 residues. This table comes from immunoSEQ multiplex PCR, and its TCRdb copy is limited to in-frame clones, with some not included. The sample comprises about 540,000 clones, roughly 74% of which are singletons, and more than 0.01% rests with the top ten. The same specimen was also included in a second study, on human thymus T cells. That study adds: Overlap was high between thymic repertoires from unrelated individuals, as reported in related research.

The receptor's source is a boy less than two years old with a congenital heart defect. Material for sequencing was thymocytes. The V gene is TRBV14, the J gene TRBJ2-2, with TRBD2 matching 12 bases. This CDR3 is CASLETSGRQFGTGELFF. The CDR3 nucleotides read TGTGCCAGCCTTGAGACTAGCGGGAGACAGTTTGGCACCGGGGAGCTGTTTTTT.